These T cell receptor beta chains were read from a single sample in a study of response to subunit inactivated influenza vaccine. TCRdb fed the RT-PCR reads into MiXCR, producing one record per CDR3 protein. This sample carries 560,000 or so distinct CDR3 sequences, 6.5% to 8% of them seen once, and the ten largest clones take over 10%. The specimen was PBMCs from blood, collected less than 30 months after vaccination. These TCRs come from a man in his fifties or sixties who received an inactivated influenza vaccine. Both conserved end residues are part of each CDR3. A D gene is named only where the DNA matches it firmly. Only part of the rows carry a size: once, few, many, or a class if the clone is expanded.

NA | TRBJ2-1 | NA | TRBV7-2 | TGTGCCAGCAGCTTAGAGAGGGCTACATATGAGCAGTTCTTC | CASSLERATYEQFF
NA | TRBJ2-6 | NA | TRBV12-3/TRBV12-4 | TGTGCCAGCAGCCTAAGAATCCTGGGACGGGTCTCTGGGGCCAACGTCCTGACTTTC | CASSLRILGRVSGANVLTF
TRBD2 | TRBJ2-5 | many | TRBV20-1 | TGCAGTGCTAGAAGGTCTAGCGGGAGGGTCCAAGAGACCCAGTACTTC | CSARRSSGRVQETQYF
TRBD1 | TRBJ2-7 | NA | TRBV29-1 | TGCAGCGTTGATGGGTCAGGGGGCTACGAGCAGTACTTC | CSVDGSGGYEQYF
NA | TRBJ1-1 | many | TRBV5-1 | TGCGCCAGCAGCTTGGTTGGCACTGAAGCTTTCTTT | CASSLVGTEAFF
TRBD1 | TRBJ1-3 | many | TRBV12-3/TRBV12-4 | TGTGCCAGCAGTAACGTAGGGGGCAGAAACACCATATATTTT | CASSNVGGRNTIYF
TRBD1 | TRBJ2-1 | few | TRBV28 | TGTGCCAGCAGTTCAACAGGGGGCGGCTACAATGAGCAGTTCTTC | CASSSTGGGYNEQFF
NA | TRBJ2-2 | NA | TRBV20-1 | TGCAGTGCTAGAGGCACGGACAGAGACACCGGGGAGCTGTTTTTT | CSARGTDRDTGELFF
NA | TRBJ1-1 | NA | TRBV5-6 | TGTGCCAGCAGCTTGGGTATAGGGCTGACTGAAGCTTTCTTT | CASSLGIGLTEAFF
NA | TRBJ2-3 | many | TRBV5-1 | TGCGCCAGCAGCTTCGGTGATTATCGCACAGATACGCAGTATTTT | CASSFGDYRTDTQYF
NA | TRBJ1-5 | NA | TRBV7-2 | TGTGCCAGCAGCTTAGGCCAGGCAGCCGAGGGGCCCCAGCATTTT | CASSLGQAAEGPQHF
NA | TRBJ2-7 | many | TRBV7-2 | TGTGCCAGCAGTTTTGTCTCGACCTACGAGCAGTACTTC | CASSFVSTYEQYF
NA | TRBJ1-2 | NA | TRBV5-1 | TGCGCCAGCAGCTCGACAGACTATGGCTACACCTTC | CASSSTDYGYTF
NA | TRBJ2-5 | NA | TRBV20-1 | TGCAGTGCGAACGATGACCTAGAGACCCAGTACTTC | CSANDDLETQYF
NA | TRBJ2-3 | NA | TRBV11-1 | TGTGCCAGCAGCTTCCGCGGCAGGGGGACTTTCGGGCCGGGAACAGATACGCAGTATTTT | CASSFRGRGTFGPGTDTQYF
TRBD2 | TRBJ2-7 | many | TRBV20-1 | TGCAGTGCTCCGACTAGCGGGAGTTACGAGCAGTACTTC | CSAPTSGSYEQYF
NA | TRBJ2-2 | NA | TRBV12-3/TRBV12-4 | TGTGCCAGCAGCGGGACAAGAACCGGGGAGCTGTTTTTT | CASSGTRTGELFF
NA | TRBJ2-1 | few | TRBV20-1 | TGCAGCCCCCAGAGGAATAGGGGACGAGAATACAATGAGCAGTTCTTC | CSPQRNRGREYNEQFF
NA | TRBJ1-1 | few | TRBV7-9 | TGTGCCAGCAGCCCTTACCGGGCCCGTCGCACTGAAGCTTTCTTT | CASSPYRARRTEAFF
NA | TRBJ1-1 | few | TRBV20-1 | TGCAGTGTCCCGATTTTCACTGAAGCTTTCTTT | CSVPIFTEAFF
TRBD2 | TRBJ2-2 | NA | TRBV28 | TGTGCCAGCAGTTTGTCCGGGACTAGTAAGATTTTCACCGGGGAGCTGTTTTTT | CASSLSGTSKIFTGELFF
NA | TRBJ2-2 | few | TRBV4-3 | TGCGCCAGCCGGGCGGACGGGGGAAACACCGGGGAGCTGTTTTTT | CASRADGGNTGELFF
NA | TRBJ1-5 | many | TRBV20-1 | TGCAGTGCTAGAGAGATCCGGGGCAACAATCAGCCCCAGCATTTT | CSAREIRGNNQPQHF
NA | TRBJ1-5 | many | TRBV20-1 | TGCAGTGCTAGAAGGGACAAACGCAATCAGCCCCAGCATTTT | CSARRDKRNQPQHF
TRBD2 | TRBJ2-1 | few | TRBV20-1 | TGCAGTGCTCGACTAGCGGGAGGAAGGGAGCAGTTCTTC | CSARLAGGREQFF
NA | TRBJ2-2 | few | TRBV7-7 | TGTGCCAGCAGTTCTTTTGCGGGGGCCGGGACCGGGGAGCTGTTTTTT | CASSSFAGAGTGELFF
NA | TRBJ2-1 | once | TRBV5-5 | TGTGCCAGCAGCTTGCCGCAGGTGGCGGGGAATGAGCAGTTCTTC | CASSLPQVAGNEQFF
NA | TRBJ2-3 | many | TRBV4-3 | TGCGCCAGCAGCCAAGGAGGCGGGGATACGCAGTATTTT | CASSQGGGDTQYF
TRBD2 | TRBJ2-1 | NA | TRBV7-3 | TGTGCCAGCAGCCCAAATTCAGCGGGAGTGAGGAATGAGCAGTTCTTC | CASSPNSAGVRNEQFF
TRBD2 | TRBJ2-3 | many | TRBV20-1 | TGCAGTGCTAGGGGGGCCCTAGCGGGGGGCCCCGATACGCAGTATTTT | CSARGALAGGPDTQYF
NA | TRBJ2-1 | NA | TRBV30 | TGTGCCTGGAGGGTTTATTGGGCTAATGAGCAGTTCTTC | CAWRVYWANEQFF